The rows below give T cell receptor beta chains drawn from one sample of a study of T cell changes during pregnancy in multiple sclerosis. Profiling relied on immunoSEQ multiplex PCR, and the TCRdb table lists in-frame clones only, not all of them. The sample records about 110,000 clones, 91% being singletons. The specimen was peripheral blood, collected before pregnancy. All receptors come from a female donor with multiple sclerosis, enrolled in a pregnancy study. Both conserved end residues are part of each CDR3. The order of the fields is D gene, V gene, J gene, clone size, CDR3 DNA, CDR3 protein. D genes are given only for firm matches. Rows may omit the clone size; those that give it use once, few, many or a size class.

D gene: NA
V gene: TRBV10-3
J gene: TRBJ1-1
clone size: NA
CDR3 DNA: TGTGCCATCAATACTAGAGAGAACACTGAAGCTTTCTTT
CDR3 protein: CAINTRENTEAFF

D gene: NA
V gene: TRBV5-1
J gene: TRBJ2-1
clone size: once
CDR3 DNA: TGCGCCAGCAGCAGGGGCAATGAGCAGTTCTTC
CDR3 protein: CASSRGNEQFF

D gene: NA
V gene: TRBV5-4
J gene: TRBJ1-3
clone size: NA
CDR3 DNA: TGTGCCAGCAGCTCAGCGACAGGCCAAGGTGGAAACACCATATATTTT
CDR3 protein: CASSSATGQGGNTIYF

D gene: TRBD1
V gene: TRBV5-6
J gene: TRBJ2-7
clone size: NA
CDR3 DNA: TGTGCCAGCAGCTTTGGGACAGGGGGCGACGAGCAGTACTTC
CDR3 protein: CASSFGTGGDEQYF

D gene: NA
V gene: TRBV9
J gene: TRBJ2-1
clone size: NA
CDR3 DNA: TGTGCCAGCAGCGTAGCAGGGGATGGGCACAATGAGCAGTTCTTC
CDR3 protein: CASSVAGDGHNEQFF

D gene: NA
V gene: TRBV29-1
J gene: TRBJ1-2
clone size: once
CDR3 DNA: TGCAGCGTTACATCTATGAGCGACTACACCTTC
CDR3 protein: CSVTSMSDYTF

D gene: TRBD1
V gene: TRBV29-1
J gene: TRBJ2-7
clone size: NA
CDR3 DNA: TGCAGCGTCCGGACAGGGTCACTCTACGAGCAGTACTTC
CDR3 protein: CSVRTGSLYEQYF

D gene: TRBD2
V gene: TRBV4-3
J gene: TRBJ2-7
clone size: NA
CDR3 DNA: TGCGCCAGCAGCGCCCATGGGACTAGCGGGGAAATTTACGAGCAGTACTTC
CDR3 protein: CASSAHGTSGEIYEQYF

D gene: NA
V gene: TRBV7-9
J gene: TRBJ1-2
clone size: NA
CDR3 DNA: TGTGCCAGCAGCTTATTAGGCGGGTTCAGCGGCTACACCTTC
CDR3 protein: CASSLLGGFSGYTF

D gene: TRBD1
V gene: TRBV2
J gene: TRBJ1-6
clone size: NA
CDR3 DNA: TGTGCCAGCAGTGCTGACAGGGGCTGGTCACCCCTCCACTTT
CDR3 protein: CASSADRGWSPLHF

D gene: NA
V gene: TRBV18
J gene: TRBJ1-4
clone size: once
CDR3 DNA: TGTGCCAGCTCACCCCCCGGTATTCTGACTAATGAAAAACTGTTTTTT
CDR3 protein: CASSPPGILTNEKLFF

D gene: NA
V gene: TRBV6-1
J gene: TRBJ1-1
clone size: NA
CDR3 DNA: TGTGCCAGCAGTGAAGCCAGGGGATTGGGAAAAGCTTTCTTT
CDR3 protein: CASSEARGLGKAFF

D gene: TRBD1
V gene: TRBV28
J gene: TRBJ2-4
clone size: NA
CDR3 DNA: TGTGCCAGCAGTTTATTACAGGGGATGCCCAAAAACATTCAGTACTTC
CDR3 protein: CASSLLQGMPKNIQYF

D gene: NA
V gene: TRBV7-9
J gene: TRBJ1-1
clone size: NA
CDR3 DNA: TGTGCCATCTATAAGACAGATACTGAAGCTTTCTTT
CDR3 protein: CAIYKTDTEAFF

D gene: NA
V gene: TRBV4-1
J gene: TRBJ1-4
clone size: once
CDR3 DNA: TGCGCCAGCAGCCAAGGAGGCAGCGCAGCAACTAATGAAAAACTGTTTTTT
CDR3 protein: CASSQGGSAATNEKLFF

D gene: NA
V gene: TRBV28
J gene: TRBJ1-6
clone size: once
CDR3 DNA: TGTGGGATCCAGGGACAATATAATTCACCCCTCCACTTT
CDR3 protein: CGIQGQYNSPLHF

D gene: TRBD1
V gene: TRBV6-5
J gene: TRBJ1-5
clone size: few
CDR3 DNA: TGTGCCAGTGGACAGGGGCCCCGACCCCAGCATTTT
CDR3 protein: CASGQGPRPQHF

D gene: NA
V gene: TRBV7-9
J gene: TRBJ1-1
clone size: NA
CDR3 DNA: TGTGCCAGCAGCCAAAATTCGAACACTGAAGCTTTCTTT
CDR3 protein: CASSQNSNTEAFF

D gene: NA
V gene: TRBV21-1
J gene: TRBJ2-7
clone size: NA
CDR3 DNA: TGTGCCAGCAGCAAGGAGCGGGAGCACTCCTACGAGCAGTACTTC
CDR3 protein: CASSKEREHSYEQYF

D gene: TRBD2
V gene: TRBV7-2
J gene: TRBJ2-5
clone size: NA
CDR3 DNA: TGTGCCAGCAGCGTCGCGAGCCGGGCAGCGGGAGACGAGACCCAGTACTTC
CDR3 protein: CASSVASRAAGDETQYF

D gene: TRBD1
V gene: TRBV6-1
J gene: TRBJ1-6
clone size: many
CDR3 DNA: TGTGCCAGCAGCCGGGACAGGGAAAATTCACCCCTCCACTTT
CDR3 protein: CASSRDRENSPLHF

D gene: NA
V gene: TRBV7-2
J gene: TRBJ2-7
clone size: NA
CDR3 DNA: TGTGCCAGCAGCCCACAGGGTCTTCGGCCCGAGCAGTACTTC
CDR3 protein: CASSPQGLRPEQYF

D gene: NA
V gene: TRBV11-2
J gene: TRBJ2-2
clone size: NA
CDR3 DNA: TGTGCCAGCCTGTCTCAGCGGACCGGGGAGCTGTTTTTT
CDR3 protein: CASLSQRTGELFF

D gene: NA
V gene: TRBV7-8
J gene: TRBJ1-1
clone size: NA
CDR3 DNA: TGTGCCAGCAGCTATAACGACCTCGGACGGAGGGAAGCTTTCTTT
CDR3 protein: CASSYNDLGRREAFF

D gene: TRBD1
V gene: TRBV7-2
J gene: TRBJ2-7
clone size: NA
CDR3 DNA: TGTGCCAGCAGTTCAAACCTCCGGGACAGGGGGTCCTACGAGCAGTACTTC
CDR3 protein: CASSSNLRDRGSYEQYF

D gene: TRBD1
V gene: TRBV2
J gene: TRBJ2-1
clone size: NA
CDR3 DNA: TGTGCCAGCAAGGACAGGGGCTCCTACAATGAGCAGTTCTTC
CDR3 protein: CASKDRGSYNEQFF

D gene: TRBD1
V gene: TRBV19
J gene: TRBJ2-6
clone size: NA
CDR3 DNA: TGTGCCAGTAGTATGAAGGACAGGGCTTCTGGGGCCAACGTCCTGACTTTC
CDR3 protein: CASSMKDRASGANVLTF

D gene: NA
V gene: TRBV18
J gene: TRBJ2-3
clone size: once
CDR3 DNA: TGTGCCAGCGCAGGGGCTTTAACAGATACGCAGTATTTT
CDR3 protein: CASAGALTDTQYF

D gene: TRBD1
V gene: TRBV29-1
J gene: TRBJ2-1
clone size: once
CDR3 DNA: TGCAGCGCGGGACAGGGGGGCAATGAGCAGTTCTTC
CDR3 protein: CSAGQGGNEQFF

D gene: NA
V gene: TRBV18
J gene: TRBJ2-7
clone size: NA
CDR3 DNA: TGTGCCAGCTCACCACCCGCAGGGAGGTACGAGCAGTACTTC
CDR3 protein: CASSPPAGRYEQYF

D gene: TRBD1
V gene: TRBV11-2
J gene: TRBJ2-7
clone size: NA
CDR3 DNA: TGTGCCAGCAGCTTGACAGGGCCGAGTTCCGAGCAGTACTTC
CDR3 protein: CASSLTGPSSEQYF

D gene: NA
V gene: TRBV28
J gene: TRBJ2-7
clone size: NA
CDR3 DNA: TGTGCCAGCAGTCTCAGGCACTACGAGCAGTACTTC
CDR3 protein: CASSLRHYEQYF

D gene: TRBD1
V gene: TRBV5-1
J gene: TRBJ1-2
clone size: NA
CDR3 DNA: TGCGCCAGCAGCTTGGATGACAGGGGAAGGGGCTACACCTTC
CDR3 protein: CASSLDDRGRGYTF

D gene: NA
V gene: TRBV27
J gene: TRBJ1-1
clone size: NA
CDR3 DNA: TGTGCCAGCAGTTTAACAGGGAACACTGAAGCTTTCTTT
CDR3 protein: CASSLTGNTEAFF

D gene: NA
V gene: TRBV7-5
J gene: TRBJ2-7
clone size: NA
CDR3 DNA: TGTGCCAGAAGCTTAGGGACACCATCAGCTTTCTCCTACGAGCAGTACTTC
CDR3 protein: CARSLGTPSAFSYEQYF

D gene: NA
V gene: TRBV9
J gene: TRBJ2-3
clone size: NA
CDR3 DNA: TGTGCCAGCAGCGTGTGGCGGGGCAGCACAGATACGCAGTATTTT
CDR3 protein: CASSVWRGSTDTQYF

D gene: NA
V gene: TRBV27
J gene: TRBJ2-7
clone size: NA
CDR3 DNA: TGTGCCAGCAGTTTATTGGCTACCCAGGTTTCGGAGCAGTACTTC
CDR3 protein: CASSLLATQVSEQYF

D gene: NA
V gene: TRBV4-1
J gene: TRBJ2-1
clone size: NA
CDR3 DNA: TGCGCCAGCAGCCAAACGCCGACAGAGAGCTCCTACAATGAGCAGTTCTTC
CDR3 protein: CASSQTPTESSYNEQFF

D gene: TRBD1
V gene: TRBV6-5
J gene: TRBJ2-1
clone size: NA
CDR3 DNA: TGTGCCAGCAGTTACTACAGGGGGCGCGGGTACAATGAGCAGTTCTTC
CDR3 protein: CASSYYRGRGYNEQFF

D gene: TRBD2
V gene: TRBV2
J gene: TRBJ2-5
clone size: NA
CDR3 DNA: TGTGCCAGCAGTGAAGCTCGGCTAGCGGGGGGGCTTGAGGAGACCCAGTACTTC
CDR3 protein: CASSEARLAGGLEETQYF

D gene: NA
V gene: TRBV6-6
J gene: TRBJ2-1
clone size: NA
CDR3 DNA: TGTGCCATTCAAGGGAGCTCCTACAATGAGCAGTTCTTC
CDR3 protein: CAIQGSSYNEQFF

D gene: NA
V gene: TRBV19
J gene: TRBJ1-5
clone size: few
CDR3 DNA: TGTGCCAGTAACGACAGGAATCAGCCCCAGCATTTT
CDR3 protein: CASNDRNQPQHF

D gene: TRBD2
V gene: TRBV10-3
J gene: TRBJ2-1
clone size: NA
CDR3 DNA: TGTGCCATCAGCGGGACTAGCGGGAGGTCACACCAGAGCTCCTACAATGAGCAGTTCTTC
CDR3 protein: CAISGTSGRSHQSSYNEQFF

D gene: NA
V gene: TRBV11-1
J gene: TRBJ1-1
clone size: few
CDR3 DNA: TGTGCCAGCAGCTTAAGAGCAAAACTGAACACTGAAGCTTTCTTT
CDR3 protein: CASSLRAKLNTEAFF

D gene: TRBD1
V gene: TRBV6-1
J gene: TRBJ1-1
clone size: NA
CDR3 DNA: TGTGCCAGCAGTGTTATGGGACAGGGGAGTGAAGCTTTCTTT
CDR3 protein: CASSVMGQGSEAFF

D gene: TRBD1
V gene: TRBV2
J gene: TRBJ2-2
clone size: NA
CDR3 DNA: TGTGCCAGCGGATTACAGGGGGCCCACGGGGAGCTGTTTTTT
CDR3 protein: CASGLQGAHGELFF

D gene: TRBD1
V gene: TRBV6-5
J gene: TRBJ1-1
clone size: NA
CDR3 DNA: TGTGCCAGCAGTCGACGACAGGGCACTGAAGCTTTCTTT
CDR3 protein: CASSRRQGTEAFF

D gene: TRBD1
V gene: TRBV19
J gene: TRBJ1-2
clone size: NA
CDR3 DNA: TGTGCCAGTAGCCGGGACAGGGATGGCTATGGCTACACCTTC
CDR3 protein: CASSRDRDGYGYTF

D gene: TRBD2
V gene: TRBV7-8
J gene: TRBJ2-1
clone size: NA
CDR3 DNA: TGTGCCAGCAGCTTAGCGAGCGGGAGAGACCACAATGAGCAGTTCTTC
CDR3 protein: CASSLASGRDHNEQFF

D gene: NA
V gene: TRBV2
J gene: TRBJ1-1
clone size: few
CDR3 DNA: TGTGCCAGCAGTGAGCATGAGGAAGCTTTCTTT
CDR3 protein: CASSEHEEAFF

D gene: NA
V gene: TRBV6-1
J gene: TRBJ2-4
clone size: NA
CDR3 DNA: TGTGCCAGCAGTCTAGCCAAAAACATTCAGTACTTC
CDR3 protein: CASSLAKNIQYF

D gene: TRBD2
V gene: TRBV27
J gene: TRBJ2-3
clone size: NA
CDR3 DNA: TGTGCAGTAGCGGGAGGGATCACAGATACGCAGTATTTT
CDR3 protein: CAVAGGITDTQYF

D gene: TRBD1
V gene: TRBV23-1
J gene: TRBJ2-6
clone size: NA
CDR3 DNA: TGCGCCAGCAGTCAATCGGGACAGGCCACCTCTGGGGCCAACGTCCTGACTTTC
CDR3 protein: CASSQSGQATSGANVLTF

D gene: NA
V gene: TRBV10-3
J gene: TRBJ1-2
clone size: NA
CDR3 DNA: TGTGCCATCAGTGAGTCTGGAGGTGACTATGGCTACACCTTC
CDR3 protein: CAISESGGDYGYTF

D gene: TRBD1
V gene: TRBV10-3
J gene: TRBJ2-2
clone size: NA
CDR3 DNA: TGTGCCTCTACACCTAACAGGGGCGGCACCGGGGAGCTGTTTTTT
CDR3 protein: CASTPNRGGTGELFF

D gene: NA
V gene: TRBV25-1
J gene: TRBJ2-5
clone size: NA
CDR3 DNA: TGTGCCAGCAGTGCCGAGGGAAGGGAGACCCAGTACTTC
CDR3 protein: CASSAEGRETQYF